The rows below give T cell receptor beta chains drawn from one sample of a study of OX40 agonist ivuxolimab in advanced cancers. Assay used: immunoSEQ multiplex PCR; TCRdb lists only in-frame clones, some missing. The sample contains about 19,000 clones, around 78% of which appear only once. Sequenced here: CD4+ or CD8+ T cells sorted from blood, sampled in a trial of the OX40 agonist ivuxolimab. The receptors were sampled from an adult with an advanced solid tumor such as melanoma, head and neck, liver or kidney cancer. Each CDR3 is given with its conserved first and last residue. Each record gives: clone size, V gene, J gene, D gene, CDR3 DNA, CDR3 protein. D genes are given only for firm matches. Some rows mark clone size as missing; the rest say once, few, many or name a class of expanded clone.

>NA|TRBV12-5|TRBJ1-2|TRBD1
TGTGCTAGTGGTTTGGATCGTAAGACAGGGGAGGGGTATGGCTACACCTTC
CASGLDRKTGEGYGYTF
>few|TRBV25-1|TRBJ1-2|NA
TGTGCCAGCCAGTCTGATGGCTACACCTTC
CASQSDGYTF
>NA|TRBV2|TRBJ2-2|NA
TGTGCCAGCAGTGAAGCTGACGACAGCGCTGTCACCGGGGAGCTGTTTTTT
CASSEADDSAVTGELFF
>NA|TRBV11-2|TRBJ2-1|TRBD1
TGTGCCAGCAGCTTATCGACAGGGGGCAGTGAGCAGTTCTTC
CASSLSTGGSEQFF
>NA|TRBV18|TRBJ1-1|NA
TGTGCCAGTCACCACATGAACACTGAAGCTTTCTTT
CASHHMNTEAFF
>NA|TRBV4-3|TRBJ2-5|NA
TGCGCCAGCAGCCAAGACGGGGAAGGACAGCAAGAGACCCAGTACTTC
CASSQDGEGQQETQYF
>few|TRBV19|TRBJ1-1|TRBD1
TGTGCCAGTAGTTGGGACAGGGTTGAAGCTTTCTTT
CASSWDRVEAFF
>NA|TRBV4-3|TRBJ1-2|NA
TGCGCCAGCAGCCAAGGGACCTATGGCTACACCTTC
CASSQGTYGYTF
>NA|TRBV4-1|TRBJ1-4|NA
TGCGCCAGCAGCCAACCCGGGGCGGCTGAAAAACTGTTTTTT
CASSQPGAAEKLFF
>NA|TRBV7-3|TRBJ2-1|TRBD2
TGTGCCAGCAGCCAACTAAGCGGGAGTGTGTACAATGAGCAGTTCTTC
CASSQLSGSVYNEQFF
>medium-sized|TRBV7-7|TRBJ2-7|NA
TGTGCCAGCAGCCAACAACTCGGGACGAGTTACGAGCAGTACTTC
CASSQQLGTSYEQYF
>NA|TRBV25-1|TRBJ2-1|TRBD1
TGTGCCAGCAACGACCCCGGACAGGTGGACAATGAGCAGTTCTTC
CASNDPGQVDNEQFF
>NA|TRBV28|TRBJ1-5|NA
TGTGCCAGCATCGGATTTAGCAATCAGCCCCAGCATTTT
CASIGFSNQPQHF
>NA|TRBV12-5|TRBJ1-1|TRBD1
TGTGCTAGTGGGCCCTACAGGGGGACTGAAGCTTTCTTT
CASGPYRGTEAFF
>few|TRBV7-9|TRBJ1-1|NA
TGTGCCAGCAGCCCGGCGAACACTGAAGCTTTCTTT
CASSPANTEAFF
>NA|TRBV5-1|TRBJ2-5|NA
TGCGCCAGCAGCCCGGGGCCAAAAGAGACCCAGTACTTC
CASSPGPKETQYF
>NA|TRBV2|TRBJ2-2|NA
TGTGCCAGCAGCTTAATCCCAGGGGGGTCAAACACCGGGGAGCTGTTTTTT
CASSLIPGGSNTGELFF
>NA|TRBV27|TRBJ2-7|NA
TGTGCCAGCAGTCCCTTGGGAAACGAGCAGTACTTC
CASSPLGNEQYF
>once|TRBV5-5|TRBJ2-1|TRBD2
TGTGCCAGCAGCTTGATACTAGCGGGAGTTAACGATGAGCAGTTCTTC
CASSLILAGVNDEQFF
>once|TRBV6-5|TRBJ2-7|NA
TGTGCCAGCAGTGCGACACACTACTACGAGCAGTACTTC
CASSATHYYEQYF
>NA|TRBV15|TRBJ1-4|NA
TGTGCCACCAGCAGGGAGGGTGAGAATGAAAAACTGTTTTTT
CATSREGENEKLFF
>NA|TRBV11-2|TRBJ1-1|NA
TGTGCCAGCAGCTTAGTCGGTTTTTGGAATGAGGCTGAAGCTTTCTTT
CASSLVGFWNEAEAFF
>NA|TRBV9|TRBJ1-5|NA
TGTGCCAGCAGCGTAGGGGCCAGCCATCAGCCCCAGCATTTT
CASSVGASHQPQHF
>NA|TRBV28|TRBJ2-7|NA
TGTGCCAGCAGTTTAAAGGGGTCCTCCTACGAGCAGTACTTC
CASSLKGSSYEQYF
>NA|TRBV2|TRBJ2-5|TRBD2
TGTGCCAGCAGGGGAGGGTTCGCGGGTTTCCAAGAGACCCAGTACTTC
CASRGGFAGFQETQYF
>NA|TRBV10-3|TRBJ2-1|TRBD2
TGTGCCATCAGCCCCGGGACTAGCGGGGGCGTTGAGCAGTTCTTC
CAISPGTSGGVEQFF
>once|TRBV27|TRBJ2-7|TRBD1
TGTGCCAGCATGGGGACAGGCTCCTACGAGCAGTACTTC
CASMGTGSYEQYF
>NA|TRBV14|TRBJ2-6|NA
TGTGCCAGCAGCCCATATGGGTCTGGGGCCAACGTCCTGACTTTC
CASSPYGSGANVLTF
>NA|TRBV7-8|TRBJ1-1|NA
TGTGCCAGCAGCTTAGGAGCCAGGGTAGGGAACACTGAAGCTTTCTTT
CASSLGARVGNTEAFF
>NA|TRBV18|TRBJ1-3|NA
TGTGCCAGCTCACCACCGGGCAGCTCTGGAAACACCATATATTTT
CASSPPGSSGNTIYF
>NA|TRBV7-7|TRBJ2-5|NA
TGTGCCAGCAGCCTGATGTTGACCGATGGGACCCAGTACTTC
CASSLMLTDGTQYF
>NA|TRBV5-5|TRBJ2-2|NA
TGTGCCAGCAGCTACTTCCCCAGGGGAGGGACCGGGGAGCTGTTTTTT
CASSYFPRGGTGELFF
>NA|TRBV7-9|TRBJ1-1|TRBD1
TGTGCCAGCAGCCCGTCCCGGGACAGGGCGAACACTGAAGCTTTCTTT
CASSPSRDRANTEAFF
>NA|TRBV28|TRBJ1-5|NA
TGTGCCAGCAGTTTCACAGCCGAGGGCAATCAGCCCCAGCATTTT
CASSFTAEGNQPQHF
>NA|TRBV19|TRBJ2-7|NA
TGTGCCAGTAGCCCCCGGGGGATTGGCGAGCAGTACTTC
CASSPRGIGEQYF
>few|TRBV27|TRBJ1-2|TRBD1
TGTGCCAGCAGTCGGGACAGGGGATACTATGGCTACACCTTC
CASSRDRGYYGYTF
>NA|TRBV13|TRBJ2-7|NA
TGTGCCAGCAGCTTATCAGGGTCCTACGAGCAGTACTTC
CASSLSGSYEQYF